Each of the 27 T cell receptor beta chains below was sequenced from the same sample in a study of preoperative IRX-2 immunotherapy in early breast cancer. Measured with immunoSEQ multiplex PCR; TCRdb has only the in-frame clones, and not every one. This sample carries fewer than 3,500 clones, 77% of them seen once, and the ten largest clones take roughly 8.2%. Sample treatment: preoperative locoregional IRX-2 cytokine immunotherapy. The sample was tumor tissue, taken after IRX-2 immunotherapy. These receptors were obtained from a human donor with breast cancer.

The CDR3 DNA reads TGTGCCAGCTCACCACGGGCCCCCGTATCTTATGCCTACAATGAGCAGTTCTTC. It specifies CASSPRAPVSYAYNEQFF. The gene calls are TRBV18 and TRBJ2-1; D is ambiguous. CDR3 size: 18 residues. The germline V gene has CDR1 KGHSH and CDR2 LQKENI. V lost 1 base and J 2 bases, leaving 18 bases between the germline ends.

The rearrangement links TRBV6-8 to TRBJ2-1; D is unresolved. Germline CDR1 and CDR2: MNHGY and SAAAGT. V shed 0 bases and J shed 6 bases, with 6 bases lying between them. This CDR3 has 13 residues. CDR3 region: CASSYSDGNEQFF. The CDR3 coding sequence is TGTGCCAGCAGTTACTCGGACGGCAATGAGCAGTTCTTC.

This chain connects TRBV7-5 to TRBJ2-7; the table gives TRBD1 as D, unverified against the DNA. TRBV7-5 is a documented pseudogene. The CDR3 covers 14 residues. Here the CDR3 DNA reads TGTGCCAGCAGCTTGGGGGGGACAGGTTACGAGCAGTACTTC. Translating it yields CASSLGGTGYEQYF.

This chain connects TRBV5-1 to TRBJ2-2; D possibly corresponds to TRBD1 (6 bases). The germline V gene encodes CDR1 SGHRS and CDR2 YFSETQ. V lost 0 bases and J 7 bases, leaving 13 bases between the germline ends. The length of the CDR3 is 15 residues. The CDR3 DNA reads as TGCGCCAGCAGCTTGGGGGACATGGGGAGCGGGGAGCTGTTTTTT. Protein sequence: CASSLGDMGSGELFF.

The gene calls are TRBV11-3 and TRBJ1-1; D may be TRBD1 (5 bases). The V gene lost 5 bases and the J gene lost 0 bases, with 16 bases spanning the gap. Germline V gene lookup returns CDR1 SGHNT and CDR2 YENEEA. This CDR3 contains 16 residues. As DNA, the CDR3 is TGTGCCAGCAGCCCCAGAGCAGGGATTGTGAACACTGAAGCTTTCTTT. This translates into CASSPRAGIVNTEAFF.

This chain uses TRBV18 with TRBJ1-1, with TRBD1 matching 7 bases. The germline V gene encodes CDR1 KGHSH and CDR2 LQKENI. This CDR3 region has 13 residues. Trimming took 6 bases from V and 3 from J; bases not matched to a gene: 4. The CDR3 coding sequence is TGTGCCAGCTCCTCCGGGACAGACACTGAAGCTTTCTTT. It specifies CASSSGTDTEAFF.

The genes are TRBV6-9 and TRBJ1-3; no definite D call. CDR1 is MNHGY and CDR2 is SVAAGI in the germline V gene. With 6 bases removed from V and 0 bases from J, the gap between germline ends came to 3 bases. The length of the CDR3 is 12 residues. The DNA for the CDR3 is TGTGCCAGCAGGAGCTCTGGAAACACCATATATTTT. It specifies CASRSSGNTIYF.

The V gene is TRBV12-1, the J gene TRBJ1-2; TRBD1, the table's D call, lacks a check against the DNA. TRBV12-1 is labeled a pseudogene. The CDR3 runs to 13 residues. The CDR3 spells CASSKTGIGGYTF. In nucleotides, the CDR3 is TGTGCCAGCAGCAAGACAGGGATCGGAGGCTACACCTTC.

This clone qualifies as large (0.1 to 1%). The chain couples TRBV11-3 to TRBJ1-5, with unresolved D. This CDR3 region has 16 residues. The V gene lost 3 bases and the J gene lost 0 bases, with 12 bases spanning the gap. The germline V gene has CDR1 SGHNT and CDR2 YENEEA. The chain's CDR3 is CASSLASIHSNQPQHF. The CDR3 DNA follows: TGTGCCAGCAGCTTGGCATCCATTCATAGCAATCAGCCCCAGCATTTT.

The gene calls are TRBV18 and TRBJ2-7, with no clear D. Germline V CDR1 and CDR2: KGHSH, LQKENI. CDR3 length equals 13 residues. V lost 4 bases and J 4 bases, leaving 11 bases between the germline ends. The CDR3 DNA is TGTGCCAGCTCACGAGAAGTCTCATACGAGCAGTACGTC. It translates to CASSREVSYEQYV.

The table lists this clone with a count of one. The chain couples TRBV28 to TRBJ2-3; 8 bases match TRBD2. Trimming at V came to 6 bases and at J to 5 bases, leaving 13 bases not matched to a gene. This CDR3 is 16 amino acids long. Per germline, CDR1 MDHEN and CDR2 SYDVKM. The CDR3 loop is CASSYGGGIHKDTQYF. CDR3 bases: TGTGCCAGCAGCTATGGCGGGGGGATACACAAAGATACGCAGTATTTT.

The V gene is TRBV6-4, the J gene TRBJ1-3, with D unclear. CDR1 and CDR2 from the germline V gene are MRHNA and SNTAGT. The CDR3 loop spans 18 amino acids. Trimming removed 4 bases from V and 0 bases from J, with 19 bases in between. The CDR3 spells CASSVSGYGASSGNTIYF. Written as DNA, the CDR3 is TGTGCCAGCAGTGTCTCCGGGTATGGTGCCTCCTCTGGAAACACCATATATTTT.

This clone is large by share. CDR3 DNA: TGTGCCAGTAGCCAAACAATGGGGGGGGCGGTGAACACTGAAGCTTTCTTT. Its translation: CASSQTMGGAVNTEAFF. The chain couples TRBV19 to TRBJ1-1, with a possible D match to TRBD1 (6 bases). This CDR3 is built from 17 residues. CDR1 and CDR2 (germline): LNHDA, SQIVND (reference sequence). Trimming removed 6 bases from V and 0 bases from J, with 20 bases in between.

The CDR3 bases are TGTGCCAGCAGCCACAAAATGATGGGACGGGCAAATGAAAAACTGTTTTTT. This sequence encodes CASSHKMMGRANEKLFF. The chain recombines TRBV28 with TRBJ1-4, with D possibly being TRBD1 (5 bases). The germline V gene encodes CDR1 MDHEN and CDR2 SYDVKM. The CDR3 consists of 17 residues. The V and J ends lost 6 bases and 5 bases respectively, with 22 bases between them.

This clone was seen once. The chain employs TRBV11-3 and TRBJ2-5, with 10 positions matching TRBD2. The length of the CDR3 is 16 residues. Trimming at V came to 1 base and at J to 0 bases, leaving 2 bases not matched to a gene. CDR1 is SGHNT, CDR2 YENEEA, per germline. The DNA for the CDR3 is TGTGCCAGCAGCTTAGGAGCGGGGGGGTACCAAGAGACCCAGTACTTC. It yields the protein CASSLGAGGYQETQYF. Full variable domain (rest looked up from reference TRBV11-3 and TRBJ2-5): EAGVVQSPRYKIIEKKQPVAFWCNPISGHNTLYWYLQNLGQGPELLIRYENEEAVDDSQLPKDRFSAERLKGVDSTLKIQPAELGDSAVYLCASSLGAGGYQETQYFGPGTRLLVL.

The rearrangement uses TRBV30 and TRBJ2-3; tentatively, D is TRBD2 (7 bases). The germline CDR1 and CDR2 sequences are GTSNPN and SVGIG (reference sequence). V shed 5 bases and J shed 14 bases, with 20 bases lying between them. The CDR3 has 12 amino acids. The CDR3 DNA is TGTGCCTGGGATGACGAGGGGGGGCTTAGGTATTTT. Protein product: CAWDDEGGLRYF.

The genes are TRBV28 and TRBJ2-1, with TRBD2 identical over 10 bases. Germline CDR1 MDHEN, CDR2 SYDVKM. This CDR3 comprises 15 residues. V lost 3 bases and J lost 9; bases outside the gene matches: 8. As DNA, the CDR3 is TGTGCCAGCAGTTTGAGCGGGGGGGCCGCCACTGAGCAGTTCTTC. Translating gives CASSLSGGAATEQFF.

V gene TRBV11-3 combines with J gene TRBJ2-1, with 7 bases identical to TRBD2. The V and J ends lost 4 bases and 9 bases, in that order; junction bases with no gene match: 15. This CDR3 is built from 16 residues. Germline V gives CDR1 SGHNT, CDR2 YENEEA. CDR3 sequence: CASSSPWVAGNLEQFF. For the CDR3, the DNA is TGTGCCAGCAGCTCCCCTTGGGTAGCGGGCAACCTTGAGCAGTTCTTC. The variable domain in full, completed from reference TRBV11-3 and TRBJ2-1, reads EAGVVQSPRYKIIEKKQPVAFWCNPISGHNTLYWYLQNLGQGPELLIRYENEEAVDDSQLPKDRFSAERLKGVDSTLKIQPAELGDSAVYLCASSSPWVAGNLEQFFGPGTRLTVL.

The chain recombines TRBV11-3 with TRBJ1-2; 8 bases line up with TRBD1. The length of the CDR3 is 15 residues. The ends lost 5 bases at V and 8 bases at J; junction bases unmatched: 13. Germline assignment: CDR1 SGHNT and CDR2 YENEEA. The CDR3 protein is CASSSRRGTGNGYTF. CDR3 in DNA: TGTGCCAGCAGCAGTCGAAGGGGGACAGGTAACGGCTACACCTTC.

V usage is TRBV29-1 and J usage is TRBJ1-4; TRBD1 matches at 7 bases. The CDR3 runs to 14 residues. Losses at the gene ends were 4 bases for V and 2 bases for J; bases not matched to a gene: 4. The germline V gene encodes CDR1 SQVTM and CDR2 ANQGSEA. CDR3: CSVVRGQTNEKLFF. CDR3 DNA sequence: TGCAGCGTTGTCCGGGGACAGACTAATGAAAAACTGTTTTTT.

This sequence joins TRBV6-8 and TRBJ2-5; D might be TRBD2 (7 bases). Trimming cost V 3 bases and J 4 bases, with 15 bases left between them. Germline CDR1 and CDR2: MNHGY and SAAAGT. The CDR3 sequence is 15 residues long. The CDR3 bases are TGTGCCAGCAGTTATGAGGGGGGGCCGCGAGAGACCCAGTACTTC. Protein product: CASSYEGGPRETQYF.

The genes are TRBV4-1 and TRBJ2-7; 7 bases agree with TRBD1. V trimming: 1 base; J trimming: 2 bases; junction bases outside the gene matches: 8. This CDR3 has 16 amino acids. CDR1 and CDR2 from the germline V gene are MGHRA and YSYEKL. The DNA of the CDR3 is TGCGCCAGCAGCCAAGGCCCCGACAGGGTGACCTACGAGCAGTACTTC. This translates into CASSQGPDRVTYEQYF.

This clone was seen more than once but under ten times. The chain uses TRBV11-3 and TRBJ1-5; D is ambiguous. The CDR3 extends over 15 amino acids. Trimming removed 5 bases from V and 3 bases from J, with 14 bases in between. Germline V lookup: CDR1 SGHNT, CDR2 YENEEA. Here the CDR3 reads CASSPHASYNQPQHF. As DNA, the CDR3 is TGTGCCAGCAGCCCACATGCGAGTTACAATCAGCCCCAGCATTTT.

This clone was recorded once. One end of the junction varies from germline; a read error may be responsible. V gene TRBV19 combines with J gene TRBJ2-1; the D is unclear. Germline V gene data show CDR1 as LNHDA and CDR2 as SQIVND (reference sequence). The CDR3 runs 14 residues. CDR3 sequence: CASSIAVGYKEQFF. The CDR3 DNA reads as TGTGCCAGTAGTATAGCAGTCGGGTACAAAGAGCAGTTCTTC.

This rearrangement joins TRBV6-8 to TRBJ1-2; D may be TRBD1 (6 bases). The CDR3 spans 13 residues. Between the trimmed V and J ends, which lost 2 bases and 2 bases, there was a span of 6 bases. Germline V gives CDR1 MNHGY, CDR2 SAAAGT. This chain's CDR3 is CASSYGGNYGYTF. DNA of the CDR3: TGTGCCAGCAGTTACGGGGGCAACTATGGCTACACCTTC.

The chain carries TRBV5-1 and TRBJ1-3, with D hard to call. Trimming stripped 6 bases from V and 1 base from J, with 11 bases between. This CDR3 has 14 residues. CDR1 and CDR2 from the germline V gene are SGHRS and YFSETQ. CDR3 sequence reads: CASKFEGSGNTIYF. The CDR3 DNA is TGCGCCAGCAAATTTGAAGGATCTGGAAACACCATATATTTT.

The V and J genes are TRBV6-8 and TRBJ2-4, with 9 bases lining up with TRBD1. The V gene's germline CDR1 is MNHGY and CDR2 SAAAGT. V gave up 7 bases and J gave up 0 bases; unmatched junction bases: 4. This CDR3 has 15 residues. The CDR3 coding sequence is TGTGCCAGCATCGGGACAGGGTTAGCCAAAAACATTCAGTACTTC. This translates into CASIGTGLAKNIQYF.